This T cell receptor beta chain was recovered during a study of PD-L1 blockade in urothelial cancer (dated by TCRdb to about 2017). Background for the entire study: Therapy was started around 2014 for all patients, and atezolizumab 1,200 mg was administered intravenously every 3 weeks. About 90% of the roughly 29 patients were identified as males with urothelial cancer of bladder origin, and a prior smoking history was reported by 18 of 29 patients. An ECOG performance status of 0 or 1 was recorded for the patients, and 0 to 3 prior chemotherapy regimens had been received by the patients. Blood samples were analyzed at 3 weeks after treatment start (second dose) and at 6 weeks after treatment start. Blood samples yielded a median of roughly 150,000 T cells and some 80,000 unique TCRs, with median clonality around 0.084. Somatic, immune and clinical correlates of response to PD-L1 blockade with atezolizumab in urothelial cancer were the focus of an exploratory multi-omic analysis. Pretreatment tumor samples, along with matched peripheral blood collected serially before and after atezolizumab treatment, underwent TCR sequencing. Durable clinical benefit meant progression-free survival longer than 6 months, and TCR features were also tested against progression-free and overall survival. Whole exome sequencing and RNA sequencing of pretreatment tumors were performed alongside TCR sequencing in the same patients. Under ten patients achieved durable clinical benefit and approximately 20 did not. Some 29 patients had pretreatment blood TCR-seq, some 25 had at least one posttreatment blood collection, and some 25 had tumor TCR-seq. What the authors observed across the whole study: Greater expansion of tumor-associated TCR clones in peripheral blood 3 weeks after the start of treatment was observed in patients with durable benefit (n ≈ 24, p = 0.022). Improved progression-free and overall survival was found to be associated with pretreatment peripheral blood TCR clonality below the median. Small sample size (n ≈ 29) and many exploratory analyses mean the results are intended to be hypothesis-generating.

The sample's time point label, decoded: pretreatment peripheral blood. A total of 29 patients with locally advanced or metastatic urothelial carcinoma, treated at Memorial Sloan Kettering on a trial protocol, made up the cohort. Peripheral blood mononuclear cells were collected pretreatment and during treatment, with between 1 and 8 total time points per patient. The Qiagen DNeasy Blood extraction kit was used to purify genomic DNA from total PBMCs and from tumor samples. PBMCs were collected pretreatment and during treatment, and were isolated and stored as previously described. About this clone itself: Its binding antigen is unknown. Base quality data are lacking; no much larger clone is found one base away.

Synthetic TCR analog templates were spiked into each PCR so that absolute template abundance could be estimated from read counts. Using the immunoSEQ assay, TCRbeta CDR3 regions were amplified from genomic DNA with bias-controlled V and J gene primers. Sequencing of rearranged TCRbeta segments was performed at approximately 20X coverage. The study's own analysis went as follows. Sequencing errors were corrected by clustering, and CDR3s were annotated against IMGT so that V, D and J genes could be assigned. Downstream analyses used only productive TCRbeta rearrangements and left out out-of-frame or stop-codon sequences. To compute clonality, Shannon entropy was normalized by the log of the number of unique productive sequences and then subtracted from one. Fisher's exact test with Benjamini-Hochberg correction, using a cutoff of adjusted p below 0.01, was how clones that differed between time points or between blood and tumor were identified. The table was pulled from immuneACCESS by TCRdb, which kept in-frame rearrangements only. Such tables lose some clones; where checked, under half of the loss comes from unresolved V genes, and the rest has no known cause. The V and J calls and clone size are taken from that table; D and trimming were inferred from the DNA. The sample table lists about 95,000 clones, around nine tenths of them with a count of one. Together, the top ten hold roughly 2% of the sample.

The CDR3 holds 16 amino acids from the cysteine to the phenylalanine. Of all the DNA, just the CDR3 is kept, 48 bases in frame from base 1. CDR1 and CDR2 (SGHRS, YFSETQ) derive from the germline V gene. Trimming leaves V shorter by 0 bases and J shorter by 5 bases, with the junction holding 3 bases beyond the gene matches. The origin of this receptor is a man in his sixties with urothelial cancer. The sequence is built from TRBV5-1 and TRBJ2-5, with 14 bases in between that match TRBD2. This sample comprised PBMCs, obtained around atezolizumab (anti-PD-L1) treatment. The CDR3: CASSLGTSGRYETQYF. The DNA is TGCGCCAGCAGCTTGGGGACTAGCGGGAGGTATGAGACCCAGTACTTC.